This entry features one T cell receptor beta chain sequence. Its antigen is unknown. This may be a read error, as it is one base from a much larger clone. Including the terminal cysteine and phenylalanine, the CDR3 comprises 12 residues. Of the read, only the CDR3 DNA is kept; its 36 bases are in frame from base 1. Sequences SEHNR (CDR1) and FQNEAQ (CDR2) are obtained from the germline V gene (reference sequence). This sample stems from a study of molecular identifiers for immune sequencing clone quantification (dated 2018 in TCRdb). About the study as a whole: For a replicate experiment, RNA from around 20,000 or 100,000 naive CD8 T cells was divided into five aliquots, of which four were sequenced. This methods study used CD8 T cells to benchmark TCR RNA copy counting and molecular-identifier clustering-based TCR repertoire sequencing (MIDCIRS).

Libraries were prepared through PCR. Data came from an Illumina HiSeq 4000. Bulk TCR libraries were prepared as previously described, using TCR primers listed in Table S5. Purification of total RNA was performed with the Qiagen AllPrep DNA/RNA kit. Before any analysis, reads coming from multiple sequencing runs of the same library were combined into one pool. The original methods were these. Reads were retained only if the reads had an exact TCR constant sequence, and the retained reads were trimmed to 150 nt and grouped according to their 12-nt molecular barcodes. Within each barcode group, reads were sub-clustered at a 15% Levenshtein threshold, and quality-weighted consensus sequences were built per RNA molecule. Non-functional sequences were excluded, and lower-count sequences lying one edit away from another sequence were also excluded. Based on fitting two negative binomial distributions, any barcode sub-cluster with under 20% of the maximum read count was discarded. Starting from the raw public reads, TCRdb applied fastp trimming at Q25, assembled clones with MiXCR and retained in-frame beta chains. Under each unique CDR3 protein, matching rows form one entry showing the most common genes and DNA. For this entry, the V and J calls and clone size follow TCRdb and not the study's own pipeline. Here the sample has about 640,000 distinct CDR3 sequences; about 20% occur a single time. 0.85% of the sample is taken by the ten largest.

Overall study results and their limits: Identical TCR molecules sharing a barcode could cause highly expanded clone sizes to be underestimated. Modeling estimated about three recovered TCR RNA copies per cell, compared with about 10 by digital PCR, which implies around 33% capture efficiency. In CMV-specific effector cells, over 99% of molecules were held by clones above 20 RNA copies, whereas under 1% of molecules were held by such clones in naive cells. Spiked-in Jurkat TCR RNA equivalent to a single cell was reported to be detectable even among approximately 1 million naive CD8 T cells. When barcode sub-clustering was not used, chimeric consensus sequences inflated TCR diversity, with chimeras reaching as high as 47%. The naive libraries included spiked-in Jurkat TCR RNA (roughly nine copies' worth), and this RNA is not part of the donor repertoire.

Naive CD8 T cell libraries were made from approximately 22,000 to 940,000 sorted cells using 10%, 30% or 50% of purified RNA. Naive CD8 T cells were FACS-sorted as CD8+CD4-CCR7+CD45RA+ on a BD FACSAria II into RLT Plus buffer. To test detection sensitivity, Jurkat RNA equivalent to roughly nine TCR copies was spiked into samples of roughly 19,000-1,000,000 naive CD8 T cells. Enrichment of CD8 T cells was done with RosetteSep CD8+ T Cell Enrichment Cocktail plus Ficoll-Paque, and ACK red cell lysis came afterward. The TCR originated in a human donor in good health. Some libraries in this study had Jurkat cell RNA spiked in. The receptor chain draws on TRBV7-9 and TRBJ1-5; confidence is insufficient to name the D gene. The material sequenced was naive CD8+ T cells from blood, with Jurkat cell RNA spiked in. The cell subset or site label, as the study defines it: FACS-sorted CD8+CD4-CCR7+CD45RA+ naive T cells. At the DNA level, the sequence is TGTGCCAGCAGCTTAGTGAGTCAGCCCCGGCATTTT. Translated, this is CASSLVSQPRHF.